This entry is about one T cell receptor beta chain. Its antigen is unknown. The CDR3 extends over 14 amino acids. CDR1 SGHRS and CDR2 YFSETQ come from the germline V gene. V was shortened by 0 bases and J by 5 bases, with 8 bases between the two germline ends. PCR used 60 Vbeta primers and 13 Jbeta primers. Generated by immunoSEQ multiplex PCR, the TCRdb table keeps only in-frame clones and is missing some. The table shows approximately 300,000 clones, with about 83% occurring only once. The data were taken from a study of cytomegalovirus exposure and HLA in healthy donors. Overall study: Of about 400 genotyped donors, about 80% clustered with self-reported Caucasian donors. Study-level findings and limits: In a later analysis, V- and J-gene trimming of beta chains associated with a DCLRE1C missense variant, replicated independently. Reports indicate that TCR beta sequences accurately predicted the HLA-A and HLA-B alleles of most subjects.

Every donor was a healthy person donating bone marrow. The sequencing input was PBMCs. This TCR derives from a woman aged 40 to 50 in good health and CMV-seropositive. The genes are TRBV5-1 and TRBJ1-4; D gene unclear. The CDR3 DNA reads TGCGCCAGCAGCTTGGCGGGTTCCAATGAAAAACTGTTTTTT. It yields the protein CASSLAGSNEKLFF.